The present entry profiles one T cell receptor (beta chain) with its context. The antigen is undetermined. This entry comes from a study of CD8 T cells in Susac syndrome. The study's findings and limits: As acknowledged by the study, its TCR sequencing and HLA analysis included a relatively small number of individuals.

RNA was extracted with the RNeasy kit, and a quantity of roughly 0.45 to 1 ug was reverse transcribed using random hexamers. Amplification of the TCR beta CDR3 was carried out by immunoSEQ multiplex PCR, which spanned a total of 54 Vbeta and 13 Jbeta segments. TCRdb reprocessed the immunoSEQ multiplex PCR reads with MiXCR, giving one entry per CDR3 protein. The sample has 150,000 to 200,000 distinct CDR3 sequences; roughly 95% are singletons. CDR1 ENHRY and CDR2 SYGVKD come from the germline V gene. Trimming cost V 7 bases and J 6 bases, with 24 bases left between them. The CDR3 totals 16 residues. Controls matched for sex and age were healthy donors. While CD8+ and CD4+ T cells were isolated negatively, TEMRA cells were enriched by FACS.

The rearrangement links TRBV10-3 to TRBJ1-1; D perhaps matches TRBD1 (6 bases). The receptor comes from a human donor in good health. The source material was CD4+ T cells from PBMCs. The CDR3: CAITVTSPQGGAEAFF. The CDR3 DNA follows: TGTGCCATCACTGTCACCTCCCCACAGGGAGGGGCTGAAGCTTTCTTT.